These 10 T cell receptor beta chains originate from one sample sequenced in a study of tumor-infiltrating lymphocytes in primary liver carcinoma. A primer matching the constant region was used to make TCR beta cDNA from 500 to 600 ng of total RNA. A slightly modified ARM-PCR protocol with three nested multiplex PCR rounds produced these TCR beta libraries. Use of TRBV1-TRBV30 forward primers with a C-beta reverse primer characterized the first two PCR rounds, which lasted approximately 11 cycles each. Using its own MiXCR run on the multiplex PCR reads, TCRdb lists one record per CDR3 protein. The sample consists of some 180,000 distinct CDR3 sequences, roughly 60% of them appearing once. Extraction also yielded germline DNA, while blood RNA was obtained from unsorted whole blood. The specimen sequenced was peripheral blood. The source is a man aged 40-50 years with primary liver carcinoma and hepatitis B virus infection.

A word on this clonotype: Mismatch with germline at one junction end may stem from a read error. CDR3 nucleotide sequence: TGTGCCAGCAGCTGGAACCTGTACAGGGTTTATGATCAGTTCTTC. It encodes CASSWNLYRVYDQFF. The genes are TRBV11-2 and TRBJ2-1; the D gene is possibly TRBD1 (6 bases). Germline-derived CDR1 and CDR2 are SGHAT and FQNNGV. The CDR3 length is 15 residues.

The chain has TRBV30 and TRBJ2-5; TRBD1 matches at 7 bases. This CDR3 region has 14 residues. V lost 0 bases to trimming and J lost 1 base; unmatched junction nucleotides: 2. CDR1 is GTSNPN and CDR2 is SVGIG in the germline V gene (reference sequence). The chain's CDR3 is CAWSVPGGQETQYF. The CDR3, as DNA: TGTGCCTGGAGTGTTCCAGGGGGCCAAGAGACCCAGTACTTC.

A note on this clonotype: This sequence may be a read error, since a much larger clone differs from it by one base. The V gene is TRBV4-2, the J gene TRBJ2-7; no definite D call. The germline gives CDR1 LGHNA, CDR2 YNFKEQ. CDR3 length equals 14 residues. The V end was cut by 2 bases, the J end by 2 bases, with 10 bases between. For the CDR3, the DNA is TGTGCCAGCAGCCAAAGTGGTCAGACCTACGAGCAGTACTTC. Translating it yields CASSQSGQTYEQYF.

This chain uses TRBV5-1 with TRBJ2-2, with D perhaps TRBD1 (6 bases). Between the trimmed V and J ends, which lost 3 bases and 0 bases, there was a span of 9 bases. The germline V gene encodes CDR1 SGHRS and CDR2 YFSETQ. The CDR3 extends over 15 amino acids. The CDR3 protein is CASSSGTPNTGELFF. The CDR3 region has the DNA TGCGCCAGCAGCTCCGGGACACCGAACACCGGGGAGCTGTTTTTT.

A note on this clonotype: Just one base apart from a much larger clone, this may be a read error. The chain recombines TRBV4-1 with TRBJ1-3, with a possible D match to TRBD1 (6 bases). Germline CDR1 reads MGHRA; CDR2 reads YSYEKL. The CDR3 runs to 19 residues. CDR3 protein: CAGSQDLWEGGRSGNTIYF. The CDR3 DNA reads TGCGCCGGCAGCCAAGATCTCTGGGAAGGGGGGAGGTCTGGAAACACCATATATTTT.

This clonotype was seen more than once but under ten times. The chain links TRBV28 to TRBJ2-2; 7 bases line up with TRBD1. The trim removed 8 bases at V and 1 base at J, leaving 10 bases unmatched. The CDR3 runs to 16 residues. CDR1 is MDHEN and CDR2 is SYDVKM in the germline V gene. The CDR3 loop is CASQRGQDRNTGELFF. The DNA of the CDR3 is TGTGCCAGCCAGAGAGGACAGGACAGGAACACCGGGGAGCTGTTTTTT.

This clonotype was seen only once. A read error may produce the germline difference seen at one junction end. V gene TRBV29-1 combines with J gene TRBJ2-5; 7 nucleotides agree with TRBD1. This CDR3 spans 14 amino acids. Germline V gene lookup returns CDR1 SQVTM and CDR2 ANQGSEA. The CDR3 here is CSVLGTAYQDTQYF. CDR3 DNA sequence: TGCAGCGTACTAGGGACAGCCTACCAAGACACCCAGTACTTC.

This chain connects TRBV10-3 to TRBJ2-5; the match to TRBD1 covers 8 bases. V lost 11 bases, J lost 4 bases, and 9 bases stayed unmatched. The CDR3 sequence is 13 residues long. In germline, CDR1 is ENHRY, CDR2 SYGVKD. CDR3 in amino acids: CAASGQGTETQYF. CDR3 sequence (DNA): TGTGCCGCTTCCGGACAGGGAACAGAGACCCAGTACTTC.

A word on this clonotype: The junction does not match germline at one end; this may be a read error. The rearrangement uses TRBV13 and TRBJ2-1; D is possibly TRBD2 (6 bases). Germline CDR1 and CDR2: PRHDT and FYEKMQ (reference sequence). The CDR3 sequence is 14 residues long. CDR3 coding DNA: TGTGCCACCAGCTTCGCGGGATCCTACAATGAGCAGTTCTTC. It specifies CATSFAGSYNEQFF.

The chain couples TRBV12-3 or TRBV12-4 to TRBJ2-7; 10 nucleotides align to TRBD2. The CDR3 runs to 15 residues. The V and J ends lost 5 bases and 0 bases, in that order; junction bases with no gene match: 4. The CDR3 DNA reads TGTGCCAGCAGTCCCGGGACTAGCGTCTCCTACGAGCAGTACTTC. It specifies CASSPGTSVSYEQYF.